The 14 T cell receptor beta chains reported below all come from one sample, sequenced in a study of T cell clones after liver transplantation. Generated by immunoSEQ multiplex PCR, the TCRdb table keeps only in-frame clones and is missing some. The sample yields 70,000 to 80,000 clones, more than 90% seen once. The source was CD4+ T cells from blood, collected before liver transplant. The receptor source for this set is a human donor who received a liver transplant.

The chain carries TRBV5-6 and TRBJ2-5; 12 positions agree with TRBD2. This CDR3 is 17 amino acids long. Per the germline V gene, CDR1 is SGHDT and CDR2 is YYEEEE. The J segment lost 5 bases and the V segment lost 1 base, leaving 9 bases of the junction unmatched. The CDR3 loop is CASSLYSSGRAGETQYF. In DNA form, the CDR3 reads TGTGCCAGCAGCTTGTATTCTAGCGGGAGGGCCGGCGAGACCCAGTACTTC.

This clone has a handful of counts. The chain couples TRBV11-2 to TRBJ2-2; TRBD2 aligns across 8 bases. Per germline, CDR1 SGHAT and CDR2 FQNNGV. The ends lost 2 bases at V and 7 bases at J; junction bases unmatched: 6. The CDR3 sequence is 15 residues long. In DNA, the CDR3 is TGTGCCAGCAGCTTAAGCGGGGGAACATTCGGGGAGCTGTTTTTT. This encodes CASSLSGGTFGELFF.

The CDR3 loop reads CSDYRRCKEGTGANVLTF. The CDR3 DNA follows: TGCAGCGACTACCGTAGGTGTAAAGAGGGGACTGGGGCCAACGTCCTGACTTTC. This rearrangement joins TRBV29-1 to TRBJ2-6; D is tentatively TRBD1 or TRBD2 (5 bases each). The CDR3 has 18 amino acids. The germline CDR1 and CDR2 sequences are SQVTM and ANQGSEA. Trimming took off 7 bases at V and 2 bases at J, with 24 bases between the two ends.

This sequence joins TRBV7-9 and TRBJ2-1; 7 nucleotides agree with TRBD1. The CDR3 is 14 residues long. V trimming: 4 bases; J trimming: 5 bases; junction bases outside the gene matches: 5. In germline, CDR1 is SEHNR, CDR2 FQNEAQ (reference sequence). The CDR3 loop reads CASSYDRVNNEQFF. CDR3 nucleotides: TGTGCCAGCAGCTACGACAGGGTGAACAATGAGCAGTTCTTC.

The CDR3 protein is CACRTGGSLGEQYF. CDR3 in DNA: TGTGCCTGCAGGACAGGGGGATCCCTAGGCGAGCAGTACTTC. The V and J genes are TRBV30 and TRBJ2-7; 10 bases are shared with TRBD1. CDR3 length: 14 amino acids. Germline loops: CDR1 GTSNPN, CDR2 SVGIG (reference sequence). With 6 bases clipped from V and 6 bases from J, the junction kept 11 bases outside the gene matches. The full variable domain, in which reference TRBV30 and TRBJ2-7 provide the parts outside the CDR3, is SQTIHQWPATLVQPVGSPLSLECTVEGTSNPNLYWYRQAAGRGLQLLFYSVGIGQISSEVPQNLSASRPQDRQFILSSKKLLLSDSGFYLCACRTGGSLGEQYFGPGTRLTVT.

V usage is TRBV5-6 and J usage is TRBJ2-1; TRBD2 aligns across 11 bases. There are 19 residues in the CDR3. Germline V gene lookup returns CDR1 SGHDT and CDR2 YYEEEE. Trimming at V came to 0 bases and at J to 6 bases, leaving 14 bases not matched to a gene. The CDR3 here is CASSLVRLAGSLGANEQFF. The CDR3 coding sequence is TGTGCCAGCAGCTTGGTTCGACTAGCGGGATCCTTAGGGGCCAATGAGCAGTTCTTC.

This clone was counted a single time. The J gene is TRBJ2-1, the V gene TRBV6-6; D is ambiguous. Germline V gene data show CDR1 as MNHNY and CDR2 as SVGAGI (reference sequence). V shed 5 bases and J shed 9 bases, with 11 bases lying between them. The CDR3 spans 12 residues. DNA for the CDR3: TGTGCCAGCAGTACCTTCGATGGTGAGCAGTTCTTC. It specifies CASSTFDGEQFF.

This clone was seen only a few times. The chain is built from TRBV11-3 and TRBJ2-5, with D unresolved. This CDR3 is 13 amino acids long. Germline V gives CDR1 SGHNT, CDR2 YENEEA. Between the trimmed V and J ends, which lost 5 bases and 1 base, there was a span of 8 bases. CDR3 in amino acids: CASSPSSQETQYF. The DNA for the CDR3 is TGTGCCAGCAGCCCCAGCTCCCAAGAGACCCAGTACTTC. The full variable domain, in which reference TRBV11-3 and TRBJ2-5 provide the parts outside the CDR3, is EAGVVQSPRYKIIEKKQPVAFWCNPISGHNTLYWYLQNLGQGPELLIRYENEEAVDDSQLPKDRFSAERLKGVDSTLKIQPAELGDSAVYLCASSPSSQETQYFGPGTRLLVL.

The chain employs TRBV11-3 and TRBJ2-1; TRBD2 agrees at 13 bases. Per the germline V gene, CDR1 is SGHNT and CDR2 is YENEEA. This CDR3 has 17 amino acids. With V trimmed by 3 bases and J by 8 bases, 10 bases remained unmatched. CDR3 DNA: TGTGCCAGCAGCTTCGGGTTGAGGACTAGCGGGAGTCATGAGCAGTTCTTC. Translated, it gives CASSFGLRTSGSHEQFF.

This clone was seen a few times. V is TRBV2 and J is TRBJ1-1; D not certain. The V end was cut by 4 bases, the J end by 3 bases, with 3 bases between. CDR1 is SNHLY and CDR2 is FYNNEI in the germline V gene. The CDR3 runs 11 residues. CDR3 loop: CASSVYTEAFF. The CDR3 DNA follows: TGTGCCAGCAGTGTCTACACTGAAGCTTTCTTT.

This sequence joins TRBV27 and TRBJ2-3; no reliable D call. Trimming left V 0 bases short and J 2 bases short, with 6 bases between. The germline CDR1 and CDR2 sequences are MNHEY and SMNVEV (reference sequence). This CDR3 is built from 14 residues. CDR3 residues: CASSLSNPTDTQYF. In DNA, the CDR3 is TGTGCCAGCAGTTTATCGAATCCCACAGATACGCAGTATTTT.

The chain combines TRBV21-1 with TRBJ1-2; the table's D call of TRBD1 was not tested on the DNA. TRBV21-1 is labeled a pseudogene. The CDR3 loop spans 15 amino acids. The CDR3, as DNA: TGTGCCAGCAGCACCAACCCGGGACAGGGCGGGGGCTACACCTTC. This codes for CASSTNPGQGGGYTF.

The chain links TRBV27 to TRBJ2-7, with 7 bases fitting TRBD1. CDR1 and CDR2 (germline): MNHEY, SMNVEV (reference sequence). V gave up 5 bases and J gave up 0 bases; unmatched junction bases: 4. The CDR3 runs 14 residues. Here the CDR3 reads CASSPRDSSYEQYF. CDR3 nucleotide sequence: TGTGCCAGCAGTCCCCGGGACAGCTCCTACGAGCAGTACTTC.

The chain recombines TRBV7-8 with TRBJ2-7; 10 bases are shared with TRBD2. Trimming cost V 2 bases and J 4 bases; bases outside gene matches: 2. Germline loops: CDR1 SGHVS, CDR2 FQNEAQ. This CDR3 is built from 14 residues. The CDR3 here is CASSLLAGVYEQYF. The DNA of the CDR3 is TGTGCCAGCAGCTTACTAGCGGGAGTTTACGAGCAGTACTTC.